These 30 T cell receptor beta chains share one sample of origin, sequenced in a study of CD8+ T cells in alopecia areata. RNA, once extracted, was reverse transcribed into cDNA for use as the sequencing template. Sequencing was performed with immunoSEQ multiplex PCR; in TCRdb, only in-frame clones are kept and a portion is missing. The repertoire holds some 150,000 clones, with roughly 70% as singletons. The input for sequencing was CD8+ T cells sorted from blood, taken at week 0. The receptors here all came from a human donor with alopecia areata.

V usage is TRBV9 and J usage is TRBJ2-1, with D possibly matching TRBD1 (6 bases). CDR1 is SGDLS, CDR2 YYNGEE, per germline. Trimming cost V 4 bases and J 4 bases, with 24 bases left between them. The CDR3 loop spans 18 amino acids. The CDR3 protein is CASSPRTDQGTVYNEQFF. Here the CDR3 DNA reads TGTGCCAGCAGCCCAAGGACAGACCAGGGAACCGTTTACAATGAGCAGTTCTTC. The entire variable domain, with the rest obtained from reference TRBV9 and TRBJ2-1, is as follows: DSGVTQTPKHLITATGQRVTLRCSPRSGDLSVYWYQQSLDQGLQFLIQYYNGEERAKGNILERFSAQQFPDLHSELNLSSLELGDSALYFCASSPRTDQGTVYNEQFFGPGTRLTVL.

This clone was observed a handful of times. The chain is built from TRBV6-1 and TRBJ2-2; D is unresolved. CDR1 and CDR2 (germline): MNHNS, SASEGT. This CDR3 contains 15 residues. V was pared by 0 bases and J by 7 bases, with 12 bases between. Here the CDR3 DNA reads TGTGCCAGCAGTGAAGCGGGATGGTTGGACGGGGAGCTGTTTTTT. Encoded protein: CASSEAGWLDGELFF.

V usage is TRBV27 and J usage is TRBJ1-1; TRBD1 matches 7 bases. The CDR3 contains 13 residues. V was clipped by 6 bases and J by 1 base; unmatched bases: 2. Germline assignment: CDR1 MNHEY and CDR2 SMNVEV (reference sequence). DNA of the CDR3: TGTGCCAGCAGGACAGGGTCGAACACTGAAGCTTTCTTT. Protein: CASRTGSNTEAFF.

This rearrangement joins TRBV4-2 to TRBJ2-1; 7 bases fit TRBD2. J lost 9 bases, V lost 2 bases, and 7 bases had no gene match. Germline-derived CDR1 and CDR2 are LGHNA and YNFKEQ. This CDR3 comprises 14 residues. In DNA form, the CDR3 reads TGTGCCAGCAGCCAACGACTAGCACACCCTGAGCAGTTCTTC. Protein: CASSQRLAHPEQFF.

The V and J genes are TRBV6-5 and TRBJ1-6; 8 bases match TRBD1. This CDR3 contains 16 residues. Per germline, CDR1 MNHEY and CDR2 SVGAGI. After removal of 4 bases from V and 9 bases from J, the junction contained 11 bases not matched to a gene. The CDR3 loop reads CASSFLRDRWFSPLHF. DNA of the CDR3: TGTGCCAGCAGTTTCCTCCGGGACAGGTGGTTTTCACCCCTCCACTTT.

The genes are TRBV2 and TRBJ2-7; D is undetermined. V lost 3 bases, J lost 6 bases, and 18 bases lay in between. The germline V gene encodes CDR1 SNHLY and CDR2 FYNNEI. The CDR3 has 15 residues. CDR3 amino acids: CASSEVFRRKSEQYF. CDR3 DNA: TGTGCCAGCAGTGAGGTTTTCAGGAGAAAATCCGAGCAGTACTTC.

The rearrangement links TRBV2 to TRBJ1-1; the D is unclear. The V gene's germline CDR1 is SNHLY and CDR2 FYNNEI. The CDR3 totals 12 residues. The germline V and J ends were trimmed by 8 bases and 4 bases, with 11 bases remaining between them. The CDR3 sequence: CASRGGVTEAFF. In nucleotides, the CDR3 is TGTGCCAGCCGCGGCGGGGTCACTGAAGCTTTCTTT. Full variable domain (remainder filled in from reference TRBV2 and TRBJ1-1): EPEVTQTPSHQVTQMGQEVILRCVPISNHLYFYWYRQILGQKVEFLVSFYNNEISEKSEIFDDQFSVERPDGSNFTLKIRSTKLEDSAMYFCASRGGVTEAFFGQGTRLTVV.

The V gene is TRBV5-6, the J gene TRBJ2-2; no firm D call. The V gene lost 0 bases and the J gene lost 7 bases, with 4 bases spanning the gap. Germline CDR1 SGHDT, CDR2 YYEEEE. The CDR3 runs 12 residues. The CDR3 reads CASSLVGGELFF. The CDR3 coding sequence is TGTGCCAGCAGCTTGGTAGGCGGGGAGCTGTTTTTT.

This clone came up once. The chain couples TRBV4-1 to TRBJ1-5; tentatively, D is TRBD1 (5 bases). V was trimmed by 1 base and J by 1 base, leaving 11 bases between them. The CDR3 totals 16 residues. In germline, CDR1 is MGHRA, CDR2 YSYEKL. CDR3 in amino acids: CASSQALGGSNQPQHF. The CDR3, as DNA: TGCGCCAGCAGCCAAGCCCTGGGGGGGAGCAATCAGCCCCAGCATTTT.

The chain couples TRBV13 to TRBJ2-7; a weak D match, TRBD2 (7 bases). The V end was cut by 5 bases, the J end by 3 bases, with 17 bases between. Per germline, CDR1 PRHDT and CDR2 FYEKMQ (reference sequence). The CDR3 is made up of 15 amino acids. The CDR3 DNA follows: TGTGCCAGCAGCCCTCGCGGGGGCCCTAACTACGAGCAGTACTTC. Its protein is CASSPRGGPNYEQYF.

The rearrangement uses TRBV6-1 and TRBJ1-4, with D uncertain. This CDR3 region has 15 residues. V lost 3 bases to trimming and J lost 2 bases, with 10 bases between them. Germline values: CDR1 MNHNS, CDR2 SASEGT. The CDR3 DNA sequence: TGTGCCAGCAGTGACCCAAGGGTCACTAATGAAAAACTGTTTTTT. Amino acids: CASSDPRVTNEKLFF.

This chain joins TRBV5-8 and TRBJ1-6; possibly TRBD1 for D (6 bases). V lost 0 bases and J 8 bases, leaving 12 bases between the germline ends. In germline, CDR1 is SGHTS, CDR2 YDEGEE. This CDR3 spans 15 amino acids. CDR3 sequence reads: CASSLVSGVDSPLHF. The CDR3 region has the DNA TGTGCCAGCAGCTTGGTGTCAGGGGTGGATTCACCCCTCCACTTT.

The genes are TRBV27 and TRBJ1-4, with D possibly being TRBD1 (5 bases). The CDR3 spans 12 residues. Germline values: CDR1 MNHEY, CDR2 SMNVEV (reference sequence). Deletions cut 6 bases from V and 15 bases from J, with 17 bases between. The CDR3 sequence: CASSPDITTLFF. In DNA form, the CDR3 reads TGTGCCAGCAGCCCGGACATAACAACTTTGTTTTTT.

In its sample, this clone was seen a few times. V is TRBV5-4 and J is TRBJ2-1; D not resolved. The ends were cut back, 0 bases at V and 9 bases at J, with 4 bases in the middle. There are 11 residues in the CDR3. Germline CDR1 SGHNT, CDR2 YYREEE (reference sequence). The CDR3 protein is CASSLAGEQFF. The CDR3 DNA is TGTGCCAGCAGCTTGGCTGGTGAGCAGTTCTTC.

The CDR3 DNA is TGTGCCGCCCGGGCCGTGAACACTGAAGCTTTCTTT. Translating gives CAARAVNTEAFF. The rearrangement joins TRBV7-9 to TRBJ1-1; D is ambiguous. The CDR3 has 12 residues. CDR1 is SEHNR, CDR2 FQNEAQ, per germline (reference sequence). The ends were cut back, 11 bases at V and 0 bases at J, with 10 bases in the middle.

The CDR3 here is CASSLGGEAFF. The CDR3 bases are TGCGCCAGCAGCTTGGGGGGCGAAGCTTTCTTT. This chain connects TRBV5-1 to TRBJ1-1, with a weak D call TRBD1 (5 bases). From germline, CDR1 is SGHRS and CDR2 YFSETQ. The CDR3 consists of 11 residues. V lost 0 bases and J lost 8, with 5 bases in between.

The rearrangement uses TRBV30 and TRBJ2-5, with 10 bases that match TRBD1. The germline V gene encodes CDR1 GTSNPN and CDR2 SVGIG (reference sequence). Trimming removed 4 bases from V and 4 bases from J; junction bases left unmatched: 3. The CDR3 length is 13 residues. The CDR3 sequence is CAWTRTGGETQYF. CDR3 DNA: TGTGCCTGGACCCGGACAGGGGGAGAGACCCAGTACTTC.

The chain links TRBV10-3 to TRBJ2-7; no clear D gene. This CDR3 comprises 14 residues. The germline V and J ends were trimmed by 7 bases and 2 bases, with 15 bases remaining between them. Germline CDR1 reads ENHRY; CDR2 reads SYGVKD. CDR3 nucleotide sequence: TGTGCCATCACTTCGCCAGGCCCCACCTACGAGCAGTACTTC. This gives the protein CAITSPGPTYEQYF.

CDR3 protein: CASSPGGAVNQPQHF. CDR3 nucleotides: TGTGCCAGCAGCCCAGGGGGCGCGGTCAATCAGCCCCAGCATTTT. V usage is TRBV7-9 and J usage is TRBJ1-5; TRBD1 matches at 8 bases. J lost 3 bases, V lost 5 bases, and 6 bases had no gene match. This CDR3 region has 15 residues. The germline V gene encodes CDR1 SEHNR and CDR2 FQNEAQ (reference sequence).

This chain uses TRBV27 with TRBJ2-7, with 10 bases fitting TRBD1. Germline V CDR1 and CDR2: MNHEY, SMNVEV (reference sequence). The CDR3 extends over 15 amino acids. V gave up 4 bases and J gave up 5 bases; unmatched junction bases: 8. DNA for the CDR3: TGTGCCAGCAGTTCCCCCGGGACAGGGGTCCACGAGCAGTACTTC. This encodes CASSSPGTGVHEQYF.

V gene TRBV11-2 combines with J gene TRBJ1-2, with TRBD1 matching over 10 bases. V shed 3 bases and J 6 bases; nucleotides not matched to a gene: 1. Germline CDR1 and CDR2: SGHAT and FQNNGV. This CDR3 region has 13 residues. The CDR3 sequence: CASSFGTGDGYTF. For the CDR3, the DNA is TGTGCCAGCAGCTTCGGGACAGGGGATGGCTACACCTTC.

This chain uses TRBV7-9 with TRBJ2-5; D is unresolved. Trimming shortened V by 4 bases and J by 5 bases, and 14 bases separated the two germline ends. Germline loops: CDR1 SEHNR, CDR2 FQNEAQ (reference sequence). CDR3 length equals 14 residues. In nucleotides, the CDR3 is TGTGCCAGCAGCTCTGAACTTGGTCTTGAGACCCAGTACTTC. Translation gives CASSSELGLETQYF.

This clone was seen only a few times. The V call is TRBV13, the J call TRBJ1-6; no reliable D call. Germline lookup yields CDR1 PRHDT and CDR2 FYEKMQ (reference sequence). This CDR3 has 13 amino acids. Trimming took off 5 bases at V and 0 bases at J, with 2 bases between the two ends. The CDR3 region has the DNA TGTGCCAGCAGCGTCTCCTATAATTCACCCCTCCACTTT. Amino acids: CASSVSYNSPLHF.

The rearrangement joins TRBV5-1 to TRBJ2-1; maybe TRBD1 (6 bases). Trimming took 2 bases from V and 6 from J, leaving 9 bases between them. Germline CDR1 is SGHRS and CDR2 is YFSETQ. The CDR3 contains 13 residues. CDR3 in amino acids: CASSFPRGNEQFF. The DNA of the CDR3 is TGCGCCAGCAGCTTCCCCAGGGGCAATGAGCAGTTCTTC.

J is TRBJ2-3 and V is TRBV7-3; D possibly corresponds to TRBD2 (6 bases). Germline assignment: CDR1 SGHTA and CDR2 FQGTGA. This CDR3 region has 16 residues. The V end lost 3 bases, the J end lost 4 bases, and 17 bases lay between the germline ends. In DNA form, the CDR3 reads TGTGCCAGCAGCTTCATCGGTGGGGGGAACGCAGATACGCAGTATTTT. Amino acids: CASSFIGGGNADTQYF.

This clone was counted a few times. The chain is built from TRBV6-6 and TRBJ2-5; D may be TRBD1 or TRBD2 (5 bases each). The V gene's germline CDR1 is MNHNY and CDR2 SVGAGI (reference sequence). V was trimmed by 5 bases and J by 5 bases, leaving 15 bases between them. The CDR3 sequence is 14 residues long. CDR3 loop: CASSVTGARETQYF. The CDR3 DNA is TGTGCCAGCAGTGTCACCGGGGCGCGGGAGACCCAGTACTTC.

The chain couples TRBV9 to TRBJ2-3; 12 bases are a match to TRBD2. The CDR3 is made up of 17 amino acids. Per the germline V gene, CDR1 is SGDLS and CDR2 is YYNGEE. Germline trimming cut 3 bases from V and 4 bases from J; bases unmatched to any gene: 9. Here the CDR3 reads CASSGDLLAGGPDTQYF. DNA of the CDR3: TGTGCCAGCAGCGGGGACCTTCTAGCGGGGGGGCCAGATACGCAGTATTTT.

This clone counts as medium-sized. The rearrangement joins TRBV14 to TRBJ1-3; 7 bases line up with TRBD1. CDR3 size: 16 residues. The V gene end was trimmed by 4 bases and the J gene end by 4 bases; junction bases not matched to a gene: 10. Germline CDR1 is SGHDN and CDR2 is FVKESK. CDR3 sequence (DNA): TGTGCCAGCAGCCCGGACAGGCTCGACATAGGAAACACCATATATTTT. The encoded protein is CASSPDRLDIGNTIYF.

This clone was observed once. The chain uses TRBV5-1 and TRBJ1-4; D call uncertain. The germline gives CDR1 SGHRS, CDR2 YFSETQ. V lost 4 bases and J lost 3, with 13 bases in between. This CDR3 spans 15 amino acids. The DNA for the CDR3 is TGCGCCAGCAGCCTCTACAGTGGAGCTAATGAAAAACTGTTTTTT. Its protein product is CASSLYSGANEKLFF. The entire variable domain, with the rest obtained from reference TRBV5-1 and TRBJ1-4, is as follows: KAGVTQTPRYLIKTRGQQVTLSCSPISGHRSVSWYQQTPGQGLQFLFEYFSETQRNKGNFPGRFSGRQFSNSRSEMNVSTLELGDSALYLCASSLYSGANEKLFFGSGTQLSVL.

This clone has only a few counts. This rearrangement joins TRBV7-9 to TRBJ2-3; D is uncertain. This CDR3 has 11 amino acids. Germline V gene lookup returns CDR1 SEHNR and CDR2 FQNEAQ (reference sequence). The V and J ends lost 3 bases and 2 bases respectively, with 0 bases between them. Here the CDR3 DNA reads TGTGCCAGCAGCTTCACAGATACGCAGTATTTT. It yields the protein CASSFTDTQYF.